This is a list of T cell receptor beta chains from one sample in a study of blood T cell repertoires in COVID-19. Sequencing was performed with immunoSEQ multiplex PCR; in TCRdb, only in-frame clones are kept and a portion is missing. The sample holds around 80,000 clones, 70% to 85% seen once. Specimen: peripheral blood. Receptor source: a man aged 45 to 65 with active or convalescent COVID-19. Each CDR3 is given with its conserved first and last residue. A D gene is named only where the DNA matches it firmly. Rows give clone size only sometimes, using once, few, many, or a class for an expanded clone.

>NA|TRBJ2-3|TRBD2|TRBV3-1/TRBV3-2
TGTGCCAGCCGAAAGCGGGGGTATACAGATACGCAGTATTTT
CASRKRGYTDTQYF
>NA|TRBJ2-7|TRBD2|TRBV7-2
TGTGCCAGCAGTCTCTCTAGCGGGGGGTACGAGCAGTACTTC
CASSLSSGGYEQYF
>few|TRBJ2-1|TRBD2|TRBV14
TGTGCCAGCAGCGGACTAGCGGGGGTCAGCTCCTACAATGAGCAGTTCTTC
CASSGLAGVSSYNEQFF
>once|TRBJ1-4|TRBD1|TRBV6-6
TGTGCCAGCAGTTATGCCCCCGGGACAGGGGGCGAAAAACTGTTTTTT
CASSYAPGTGGEKLFF
>NA|TRBJ2-2|NA|TRBV5-6
TGTGCCAGCAGCTTCCTCCTACGGGATGGGAACACCGGGGAGCTGTTTTTT
CASSFLLRDGNTGELFF
>NA|TRBJ1-2|TRBD1|TRBV12-3/TRBV12-4
TGTGCCAGCAGGGAGGGACAGGGCCTGGGCTACACCTTC
CASREGQGLGYTF
>NA|TRBJ2-6|TRBD1|TRBV25-1
TGTGCCAGCAGTGCGCGACAGGGGGCTGGGGCCAACGTCCTGACTTTC
CASSARQGAGANVLTF
>NA|TRBJ1-5|NA|TRBV5-8
TGTGCCAGCCGGGGAGGAGGGGCCCAGGGGCCCCAGCATTTT
CASRGGGAQGPQHF
>NA|TRBJ2-7|TRBD1|TRBV3-1/TRBV3-2
TGTGCCAGCACGACGGGACAGGCCTCAGGAGAGCAGTACTTC
CASTTGQASGEQYF
>NA|TRBJ2-5|NA|TRBV5-1
TGCGCCAGCAGCTTGGGAGACAGACAAGAGACCCAGTACTTC
CASSLGDRQETQYF
>NA|TRBJ1-1|NA|TRBV2
TGTGCCAGCAGTGAAACAGGGTTGGCCTTGAACACTGAAGCTTTCTTT
CASSETGLALNTEAFF
>NA|TRBJ1-1|NA|TRBV19
TGTGCCAGCCGACCTTTAAAGACAGGAGATGAAGCTTTCTTT
CASRPLKTGDEAFF
>NA|TRBJ2-1|TRBD2|TRBV7-9
TGTGCCAGCAGCTTAGGGCTAGCGGGGAATGAGCAGTTCTTC
CASSLGLAGNEQFF
>NA|TRBJ2-3|NA|TRBV6-6
TGTGCCAGCAGTGCATCCTCAGGGACGCAGTATTTT
CASSASSGTQYF
>many|TRBJ2-6|TRBD1|TRBV19
TGTGCCAGTAGTATATACGGGACAGGGGCAACCTCTGGGGCCAACGTCCTGACTTTC
CASSIYGTGATSGANVLTF
>NA|TRBJ2-2|TRBD1|TRBV6-1
TGTGCCAGCAGAAAACAGGGGGACACCGGGGAGCTGTTTTTT
CASRKQGDTGELFF
>NA|TRBJ2-3|NA|TRBV7-9
TGTGCCAGCAGCCGCGGGGATACGCAGTATTTT
CASSRGDTQYF
>NA|TRBJ1-3|TRBD1|TRBV5-1
TGCGCCAGCAGCTTCGGACAGGCCGCCTCTGGAAACACCATATATTTT
CASSFGQAASGNTIYF
>NA|TRBJ2-7|NA|TRBV6-2/TRBV6-3
TGTGCCAGCATCCCCGCGGGGTTCTACGAGCAGTACTTC
CASIPAGFYEQYF
>NA|TRBJ1-5|TRBD1|TRBV6-1
TGTGCCAGCAGTGAATACTCGGGACAGGGTCCCTATAGCAATCAGCCCCAGCATTTT
CASSEYSGQGPYSNQPQHF
>NA|TRBJ1-6|TRBD1|TRBV5-1
TGCGCCAGTCGCCAGGGGGAGAATTCACCCCTCCACTTT
CASRQGENSPLHF
>NA|TRBJ1-1|TRBD1|TRBV27
TGTGCCAGCAGAACGGACAGGTTAGGGACTGAAGCTTTCTTT
CASRTDRLGTEAFF
>NA|TRBJ1-1|TRBD1|TRBV6-2/TRBV6-3
TGTGCCAGCAGTTCCCCCGGGACAGCGAACACTGAAGCTTTCTTT
CASSSPGTANTEAFF
>NA|TRBJ2-1|NA|TRBV7-3
TGTGCCAGCAGCCTCAACAGGGCCCCCAATGAGCAGTTCTTC
CASSLNRAPNEQFF
>NA|TRBJ2-7|NA|TRBV7-9
TGTGCCAGCAGCCGCGACAGTTGGGAGCAGTACTTC
CASSRDSWEQYF
>NA|TRBJ2-5|NA|TRBV29-1
TGCAGCGCGTACACAGGGAATCAAGAGACCCAGTACTTC
CSAYTGNQETQYF
>NA|TRBJ2-3|NA|TRBV4-1
TGCGCCAGCAGCCAATTTCTCGGGGGAGCAGCAGATACGCAGTATTTT
CASSQFLGGAADTQYF
>NA|TRBJ2-3|TRBD2|TRBV2
TGTGCCAGCAGCCGAAGCGGGGGGTACACAGATACGCAGTATTTT
CASSRSGGYTDTQYF
>NA|TRBJ1-1|TRBD1|TRBV11-2
TGTGCCAGCAGCTCTGGACAGGGGAACACTGAAGCTTTCTTT
CASSSGQGNTEAFF